This paragraph covers one TCR beta chain sequence. Its target is unknown. The sample belongs to a study of Ad26.COV2.S vaccination and SARS-CoV-2 variants. Whole-study context: The COV1001 Ad26.COV2.S trial arm included the donor. Ad26.COV2.S, an intramuscular injection, was given once or twice 56 days apart.

The CDR3 consists of 11 residues. Germline V gene lookup returns CDR1 MGHRA and CDR2 YSYEKL. The V end lost 3 bases, the J end lost 13 bases, and 10 bases lay between the germline ends. The treatment is: 15 to 20 received Ad26.COV2.S at low or high dose, single or two shots; about 5 received placebo; per-sample allocation not given. Sampling happened 63 days after the first vaccine or placebo injection. An Ad26 vector expressing Wuhan-strain SARS-CoV-2 spike constituted the vaccine. Sequencing was performed with immunoSEQ multiplex PCR; in TCRdb, only in-frame clones are kept and a portion is missing. In the table there are hundreds of thousands of clones, around 90% of which are singletons. Overall study results and limits: In TCR breadth and depth analyses, total T cell responses may have been underestimated.

V and J are TRBV4-1 and TRBJ2-1; D gene ambiguous. This receptor was identified in a person aged 18 to 65 who received the Ad26.COV2.S COVID-19 vaccine or a placebo. This material consisted of peripheral blood, taken in a trial of Ad26.COV2.S vaccine versus placebo. In nucleotides, the CDR3 is TGCGCCAGCAGCCAGGTGAGGACCCAGTTCTTC. The encoded protein is CASSQVRTQFF.